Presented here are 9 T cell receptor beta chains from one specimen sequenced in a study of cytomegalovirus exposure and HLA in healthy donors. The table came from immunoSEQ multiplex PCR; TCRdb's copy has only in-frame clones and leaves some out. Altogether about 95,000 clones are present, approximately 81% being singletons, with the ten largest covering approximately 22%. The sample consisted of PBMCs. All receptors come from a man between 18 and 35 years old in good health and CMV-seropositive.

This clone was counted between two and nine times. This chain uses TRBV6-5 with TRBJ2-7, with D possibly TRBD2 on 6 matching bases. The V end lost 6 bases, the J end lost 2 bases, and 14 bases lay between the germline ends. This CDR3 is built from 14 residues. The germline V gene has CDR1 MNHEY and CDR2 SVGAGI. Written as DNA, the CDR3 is TGTGCCAGCAGACCGAACATAGCGGCCTACGAGCAGTACGTC. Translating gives CASRPNIAAYEQYV.

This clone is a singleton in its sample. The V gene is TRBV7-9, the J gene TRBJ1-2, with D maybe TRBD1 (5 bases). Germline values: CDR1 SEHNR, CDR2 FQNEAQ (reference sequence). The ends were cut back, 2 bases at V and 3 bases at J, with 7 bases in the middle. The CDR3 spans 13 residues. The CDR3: CASSLLGDYGYTF. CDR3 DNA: TGTGCCAGCAGCTTACTAGGGGACTATGGCTACACCTTC.

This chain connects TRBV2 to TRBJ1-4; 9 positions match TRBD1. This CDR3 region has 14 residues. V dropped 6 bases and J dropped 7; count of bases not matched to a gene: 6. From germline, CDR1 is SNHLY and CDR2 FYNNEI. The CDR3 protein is CASRIQGAGEKLFF. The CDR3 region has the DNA TGTGCCAGCAGGATACAGGGGGCCGGTGAAAAACTGTTTTTT.

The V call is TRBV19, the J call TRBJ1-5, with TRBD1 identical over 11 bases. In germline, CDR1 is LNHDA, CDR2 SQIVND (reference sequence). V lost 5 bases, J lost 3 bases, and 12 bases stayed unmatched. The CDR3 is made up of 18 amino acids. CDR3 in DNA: TGTGCCAGTAGTGGAGGACAGGGGGCCTTAGGATACAATCAGCCCCAGCATTTT. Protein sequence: CASSGGQGALGYNQPQHF.

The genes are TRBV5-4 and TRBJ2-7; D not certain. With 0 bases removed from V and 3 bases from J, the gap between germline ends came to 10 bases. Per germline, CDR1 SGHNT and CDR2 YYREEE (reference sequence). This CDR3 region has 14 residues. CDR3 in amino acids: CASSLAGSFYEQYF. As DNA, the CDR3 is TGTGCCAGCAGCTTGGCCGGGTCTTTCTACGAGCAGTACTTC.

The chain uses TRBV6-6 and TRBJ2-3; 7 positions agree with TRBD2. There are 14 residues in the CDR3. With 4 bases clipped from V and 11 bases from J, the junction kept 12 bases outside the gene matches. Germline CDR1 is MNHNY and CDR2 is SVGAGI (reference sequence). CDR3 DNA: TGTGCCAGCAGTTCATGGGGGACTATAAAAAAGCAGTATTTT. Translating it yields CASSSWGTIKKQYF.

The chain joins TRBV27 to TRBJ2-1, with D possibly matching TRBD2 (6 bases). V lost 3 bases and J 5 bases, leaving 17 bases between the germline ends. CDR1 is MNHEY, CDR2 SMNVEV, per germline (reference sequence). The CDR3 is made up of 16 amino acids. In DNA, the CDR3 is TGTGCCAGCAGTTTTAGCTTCCAGGGAGGTAACAATGAGCAGTTCTTC. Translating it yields CASSFSFQGGNNEQFF.

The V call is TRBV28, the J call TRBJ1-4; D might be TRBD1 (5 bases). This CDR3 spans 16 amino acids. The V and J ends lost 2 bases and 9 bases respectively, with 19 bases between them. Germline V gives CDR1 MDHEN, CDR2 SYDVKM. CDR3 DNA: TGTGCCAGCAGTTTACGGAGGCGTGCGGGGGATAAAAAACTGTTTTTT. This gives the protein CASSLRRRAGDKKLFF.

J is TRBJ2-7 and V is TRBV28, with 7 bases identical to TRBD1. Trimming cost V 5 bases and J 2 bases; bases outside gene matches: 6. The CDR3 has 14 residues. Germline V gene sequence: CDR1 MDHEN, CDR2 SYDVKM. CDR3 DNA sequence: TGTGCCAGCAGTATCGACAGGGCACCCTACGAGCAGTACTTC. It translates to CASSIDRAPYEQYF. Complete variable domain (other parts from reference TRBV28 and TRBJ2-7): DVKVTQSSRYLVKRTGEKVFLECVQDMDHENMFWYRQDPGLGLRLIYFSYDVKMKEKGDIPEGYSVSREKKERFSLILESASTNQTSMYLCASSIDRAPYEQYFGPGTRLTVT.